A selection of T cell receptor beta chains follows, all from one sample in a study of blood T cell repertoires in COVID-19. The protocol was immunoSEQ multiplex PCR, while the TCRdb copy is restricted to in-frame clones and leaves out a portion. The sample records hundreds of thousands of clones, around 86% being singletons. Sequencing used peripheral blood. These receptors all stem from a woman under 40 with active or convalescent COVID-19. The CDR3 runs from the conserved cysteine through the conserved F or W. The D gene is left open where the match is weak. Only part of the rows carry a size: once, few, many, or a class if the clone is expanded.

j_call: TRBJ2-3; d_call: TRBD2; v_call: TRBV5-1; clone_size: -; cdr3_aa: CASSLVGTGGADTQYF; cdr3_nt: TGCGCCAGCAGCTTGGTGGGGACGGGAGGAGCAGATACGCAGTATTTT
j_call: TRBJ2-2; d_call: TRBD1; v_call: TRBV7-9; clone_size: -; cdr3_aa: CASSLGQGADTGELFF; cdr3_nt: TGTGCCAGCAGCTTAGGACAGGGGGCGGACACCGGGGAGCTGTTTTTT
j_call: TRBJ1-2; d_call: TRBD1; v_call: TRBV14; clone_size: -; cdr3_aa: CASSQLTGSYGYTF; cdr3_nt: TGTGCCAGCAGCCAACTGACAGGGAGCTATGGCTACACCTTC
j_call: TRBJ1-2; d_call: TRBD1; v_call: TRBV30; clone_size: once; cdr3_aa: CAWSVQGVGYGYTF; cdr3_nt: TGTGCCTGGAGTGTACAGGGGGTGGGCTATGGCTACACCTTC
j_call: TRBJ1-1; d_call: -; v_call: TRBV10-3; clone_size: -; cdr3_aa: CAISESGGLNTEAFF; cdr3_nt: TGTGCCATCAGTGAGTCAGGGGGTTTGAACACTGAAGCTTTCTTT
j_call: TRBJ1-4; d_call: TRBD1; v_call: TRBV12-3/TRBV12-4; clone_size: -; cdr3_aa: CASRGDSYEKLFF; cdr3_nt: TGTGCCAGCAGAGGGGACAGCTATGAAAAACTGTTTTTT
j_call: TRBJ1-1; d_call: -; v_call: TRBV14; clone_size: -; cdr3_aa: CASSQNLNTEAFF; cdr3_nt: TGTGCCAGCAGCCAAAACTTGAACACTGAAGCTTTCTTT
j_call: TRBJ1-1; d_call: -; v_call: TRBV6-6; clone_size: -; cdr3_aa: CASRGVVGDTEAFF; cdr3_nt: TGTGCCAGCCGCGGTGTGGTCGGGGACACTGAAGCTTTCTTT
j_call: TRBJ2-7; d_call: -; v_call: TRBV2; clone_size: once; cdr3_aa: CASSVVRATYEQYF; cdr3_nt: TGTGCCAGCAGTGTGGTCAGGGCGACTTACGAGCAGTACTTC
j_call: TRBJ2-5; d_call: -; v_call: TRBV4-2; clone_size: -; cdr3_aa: CASSQDLYQETQYF; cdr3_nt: TGTGCCAGCAGCCAAGACCTGTACCAAGAGACCCAGTACTTC
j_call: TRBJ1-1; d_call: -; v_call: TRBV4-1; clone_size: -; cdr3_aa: CASSLDLNTEAFF; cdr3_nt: TGCGCCAGCAGCCTGGACTTGAACACTGAAGCTTTCTTT
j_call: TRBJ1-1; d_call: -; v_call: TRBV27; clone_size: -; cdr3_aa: CASSLGQMNTEAFF; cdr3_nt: TGTGCCAGCAGTTTAGGACAGATGAACACTGAAGCTTTCTTT
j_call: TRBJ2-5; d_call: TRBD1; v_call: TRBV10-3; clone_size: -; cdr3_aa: CAISEVTGVETQYF; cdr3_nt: TGTGCCATCAGTGAGGTCACAGGGGTCGAGACCCAGTACTTC
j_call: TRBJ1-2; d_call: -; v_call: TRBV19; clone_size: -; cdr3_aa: CASSLGQFPNYGYTF; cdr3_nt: TGTGCCAGTAGTCTCGGACAGTTTCCTAACTATGGCTACACCTTC
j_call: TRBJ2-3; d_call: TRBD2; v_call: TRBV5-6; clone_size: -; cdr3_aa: CASSQETSGRDTQYF; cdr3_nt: TGTGCCAGCAGCCAAGAGACTAGCGGGAGGGATACGCAGTATTTT
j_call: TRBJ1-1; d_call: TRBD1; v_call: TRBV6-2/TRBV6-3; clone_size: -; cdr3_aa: CASSLFVPGQKNTEAFF; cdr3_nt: TGTGCCAGCAGCCTATTCGTACCGGGACAGAAGAACACTGAAGCTTTCTTT
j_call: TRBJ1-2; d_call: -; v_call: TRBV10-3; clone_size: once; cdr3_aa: CAISEGLVVSTNGYTF; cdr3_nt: TGTGCCATCAGTGAGGGACTTGTGGTATCCACTAATGGCTACACCTTC
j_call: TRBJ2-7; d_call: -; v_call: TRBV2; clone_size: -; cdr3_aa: CASKRDYEQYF; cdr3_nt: TGTGCCAGTAAGCGAGATTACGAGCAGTACTTC
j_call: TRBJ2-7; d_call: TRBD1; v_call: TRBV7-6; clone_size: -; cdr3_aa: CASSLAQGAQREQYF; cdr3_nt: TGTGCCAGCAGCTTAGCACAGGGGGCGCAAAGGGAGCAGTACTTC
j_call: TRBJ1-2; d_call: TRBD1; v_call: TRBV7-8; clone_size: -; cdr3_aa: CASSLMTGSGYTF; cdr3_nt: TGTGCCAGCAGCTTAATGACAGGGAGTGGCTACACCTTC
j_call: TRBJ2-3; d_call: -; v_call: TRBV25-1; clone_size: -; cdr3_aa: CASSEPQGTTDTQYF; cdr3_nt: TGTGCCAGCAGTGAACCCCAGGGGACCACAGATACGCAGTATTTT
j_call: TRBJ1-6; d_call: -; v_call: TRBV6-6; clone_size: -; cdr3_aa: CASSRDPGHGRSYNSPLHF; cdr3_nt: TGTGCCAGCAGTCGAGACCCAGGACACGGGAGGTCCTATAATTCACCCCTCCACTTT
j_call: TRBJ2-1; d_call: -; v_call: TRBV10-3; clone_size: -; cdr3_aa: CAISEADWKSSYNEQFF; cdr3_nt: TGTGCCATCAGTGAGGCGGACTGGAAGAGCTCCTACAATGAGCAGTTCTTC
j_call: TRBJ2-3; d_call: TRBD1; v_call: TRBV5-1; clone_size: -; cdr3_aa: CASSLGQGVRDTQYF; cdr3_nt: TGCGCCAGCAGCTTGGGACAGGGAGTAAGAGATACGCAGTATTTT
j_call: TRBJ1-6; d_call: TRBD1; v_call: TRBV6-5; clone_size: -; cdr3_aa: CASRPQGALDSPLHF; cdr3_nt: TGTGCCAGCAGGCCACAGGGGGCTTTGGATTCACCCCTCCACTTT
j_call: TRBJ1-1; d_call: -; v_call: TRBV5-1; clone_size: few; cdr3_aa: CASKYEQDTEAFF; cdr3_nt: TGCGCCAGCAAATATGAACAAGACACTGAAGCTTTCTTT
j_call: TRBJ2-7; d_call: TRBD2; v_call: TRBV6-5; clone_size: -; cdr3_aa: CASKATSGSSYEQYF; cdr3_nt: TGTGCCAGCAAAGCGACTAGCGGGAGTTCCTACGAGCAGTACTTC
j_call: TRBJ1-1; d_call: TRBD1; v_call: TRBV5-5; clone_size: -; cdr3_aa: CASSQTGQGEAFF; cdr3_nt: TGTGCCAGCAGCCAAACAGGACAGGGTGAAGCTTTCTTT
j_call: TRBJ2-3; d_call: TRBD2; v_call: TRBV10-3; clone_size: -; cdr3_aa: CAIMTSGRSTDTQYF; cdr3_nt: TGTGCCATCATGACTAGCGGGAGGAGCACAGATACGCAGTATTTT
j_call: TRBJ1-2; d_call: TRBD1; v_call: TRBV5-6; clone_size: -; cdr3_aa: CASRGTGVDYGYTF; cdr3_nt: TGTGCCAGCAGAGGCACAGGGGTCGACTATGGCTACACCTTC
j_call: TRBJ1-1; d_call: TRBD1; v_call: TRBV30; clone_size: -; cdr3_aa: CAWRNRGWGTEAFF; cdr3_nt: TGTGCCTGGAGGAACAGGGGATGGGGCACTGAAGCTTTCTTT
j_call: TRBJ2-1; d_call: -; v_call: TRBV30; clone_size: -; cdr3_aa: CAWTHSNEQFF; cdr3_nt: TGTGCCTGGACCCACAGCAATGAGCAGTTCTTC
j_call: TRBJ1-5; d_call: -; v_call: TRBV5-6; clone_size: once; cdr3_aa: CASSLIAGGSSNQPQHF; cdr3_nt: TGTGCCAGCAGCTTGATTGCCGGAGGCAGTAGCAATCAGCCCCAGCATTTT
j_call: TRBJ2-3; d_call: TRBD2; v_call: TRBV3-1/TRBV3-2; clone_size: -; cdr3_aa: CASSQEGLASTDTQYF; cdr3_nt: TGTGCCAGCAGCCAGGAAGGACTAGCGAGCACAGATACGCAGTATTTT
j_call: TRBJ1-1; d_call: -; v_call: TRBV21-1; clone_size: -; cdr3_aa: CARAGGGSTEAFF; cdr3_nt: TGTGCCAGGGCAGGGGGCGGGAGCACTGAAGCTTTCTTT
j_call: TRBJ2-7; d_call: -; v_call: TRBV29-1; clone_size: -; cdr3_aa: CSVGAATYEQYF; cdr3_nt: TGCAGCGTTGGGGCAGCAACCTACGAGCAGTACTTC
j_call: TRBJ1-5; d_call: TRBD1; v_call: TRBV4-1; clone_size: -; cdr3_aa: CASSQDRGTAGSNQPQHF; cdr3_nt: TGCGCCAGCAGCCAAGATAGGGGGACAGCTGGTAGCAATCAGCCCCAGCATTTT
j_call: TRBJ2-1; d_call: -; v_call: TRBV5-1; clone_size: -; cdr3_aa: CASSIDSPTYNEQFF; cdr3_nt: TGCGCCAGCAGCATCGACAGCCCGACCTACAATGAGCAGTTCTTC
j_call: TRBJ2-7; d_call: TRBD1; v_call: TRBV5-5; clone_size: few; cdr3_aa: CASSLGLGQEYEQYF; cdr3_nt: TGTGCCAGCAGCTTGGGCCTGGGACAGGAGTACGAGCAGTACTTC
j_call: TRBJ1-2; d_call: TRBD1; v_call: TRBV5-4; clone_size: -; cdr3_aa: CASSTAGGYESFGYTF; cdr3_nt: TGTGCCAGCAGTACTGCAGGGGGTTATGAGAGTTTTGGCTACACCTTC
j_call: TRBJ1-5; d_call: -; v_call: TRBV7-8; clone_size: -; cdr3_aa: CASSPYPGESNQPQHF; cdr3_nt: TGTGCCAGCAGCCCATATCCCGGGGAGAGCAATCAGCCCCAGCATTTT
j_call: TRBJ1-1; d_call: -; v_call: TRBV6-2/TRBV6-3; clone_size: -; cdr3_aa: CASSDTGGWISRPNTEAFF; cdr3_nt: TGTGCCAGCAGTGATACGGGAGGTTGGATCTCGCGGCCGAACACTGAAGCTTTCTTT
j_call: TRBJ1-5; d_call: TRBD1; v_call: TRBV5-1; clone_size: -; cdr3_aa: CASSLDGRGLDQPQHF; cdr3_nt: TGCGCCAGCAGCTTGGACGGCAGGGGGCTGGATCAGCCCCAGCATTTT
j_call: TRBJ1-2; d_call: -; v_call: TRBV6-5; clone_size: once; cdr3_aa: CASSYSSLGAGYGYTF; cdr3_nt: TGTGCCAGCAGTTACTCTTCACTGGGGGCGGGCTATGGCTACACCTTC
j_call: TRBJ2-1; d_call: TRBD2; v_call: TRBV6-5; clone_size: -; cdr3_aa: CASSLGLAGVNEQFF; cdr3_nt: TGTGCCAGCAGTTTGGGACTAGCGGGAGTAAATGAGCAGTTCTTC
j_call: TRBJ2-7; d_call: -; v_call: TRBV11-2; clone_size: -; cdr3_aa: CASSLVGGVRYEQYF; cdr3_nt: TGTGCCAGCAGCTTAGTTGGAGGGGTACGCTACGAGCAGTACTTC
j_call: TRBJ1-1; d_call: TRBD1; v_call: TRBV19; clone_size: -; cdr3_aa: CASSPGGWVTEAFF; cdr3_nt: TGTGCCAGTAGCCCAGGGGGGTGGGTTACTGAAGCTTTCTTT
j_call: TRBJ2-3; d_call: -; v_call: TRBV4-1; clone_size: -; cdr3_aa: CASSQDMGSTGTDTQYF; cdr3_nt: TGCGCCAGCAGCCAAGATATGGGCAGTACAGGCACAGATACGCAGTATTTT
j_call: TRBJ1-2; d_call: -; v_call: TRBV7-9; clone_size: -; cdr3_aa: CASSSSLSRLGESGYTF; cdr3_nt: TGTGCCAGCAGCTCTTCCCTCTCAAGGCTGGGCGAATCTGGCTACACCTTC
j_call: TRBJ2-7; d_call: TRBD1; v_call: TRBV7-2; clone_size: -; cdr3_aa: CASSFQTGGREQYF; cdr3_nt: TGTGCCAGCAGCTTCCAGACAGGGGGCCGCGAGCAGTACTTC
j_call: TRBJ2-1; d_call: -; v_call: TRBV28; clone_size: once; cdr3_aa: CASTWVGVLSHNEQFF; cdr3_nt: TGTGCCAGCACCTGGGTCGGGGTCCTGTCCCACAATGAGCAGTTCTTC
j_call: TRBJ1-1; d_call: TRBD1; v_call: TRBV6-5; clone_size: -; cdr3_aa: CASSYRTGNTEAFF; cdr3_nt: TGTGCCAGCAGTTACCGGACAGGGAACACTGAAGCTTTCTTT
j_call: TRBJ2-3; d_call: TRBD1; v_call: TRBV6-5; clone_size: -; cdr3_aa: CASVSGQGNTDTQYF; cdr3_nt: TGTGCCTCTGTCTCTGGACAGGGTAACACAGATACGCAGTATTTT
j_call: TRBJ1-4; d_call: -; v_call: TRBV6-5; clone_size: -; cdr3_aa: CASSSGYATNEKLFF; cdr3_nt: TGTGCCAGCAGTTCCGGGTATGCAACTAATGAAAAACTGTTTTTT
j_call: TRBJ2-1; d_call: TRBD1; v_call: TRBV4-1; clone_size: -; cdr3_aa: CASSPDPGTGANEQFF; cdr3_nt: TGCGCCAGCAGCCCAGATCCCGGGACAGGGGCAAATGAGCAGTTCTTC